This record concerns one T cell receptor (beta chain) sequence. These data come from a study of blood T cell repertoires in COVID-19. Original data processing: Amplification of reference gene primers provided the estimated nucleated cell counts. Produced via immunoSEQ multiplex PCR; TCRdb's table is partial and in-frame only. V and J calls and clone size are as listed in that table; D and trimming were resolved from the DNA. This table holds some 300,000 clones, approximately 91% found once. This CDR3 comprises 13 residues. Germline values: CDR1 LNHDA, CDR2 SQIVND (reference sequence). After removal of 5 bases from V and 9 bases from J, the junction contained 7 bases not matched to a gene. The cohort comprised adults aged 18 to 89 years residing in approximately 25 US areas. Membership in each cohort depended on participant-reported clinical history.

The sample taken for sequencing was PBMCs or T cells enriched from blood (not recorded which). This TCR came from a woman in her 30s who had recovered from COVID-19. V usage is TRBV19 and J usage is TRBJ1-5, with TRBD1 matching over 7 bases. The CDR3 loop is CASSLGQFTPQHF. In DNA, the CDR3 is TGTGCCAGTAGTCTGGGACAGTTCACGCCCCAGCATTTT.